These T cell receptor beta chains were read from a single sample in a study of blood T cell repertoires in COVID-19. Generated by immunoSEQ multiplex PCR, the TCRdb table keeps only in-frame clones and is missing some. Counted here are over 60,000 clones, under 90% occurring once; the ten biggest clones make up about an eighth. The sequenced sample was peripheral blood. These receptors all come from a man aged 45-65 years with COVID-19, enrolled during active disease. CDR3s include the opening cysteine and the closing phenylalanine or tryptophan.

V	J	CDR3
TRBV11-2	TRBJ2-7	CASSLGAGGRHEQYF
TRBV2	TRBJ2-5	CASGGASWETQYF
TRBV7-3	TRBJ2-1	CASSSIPNNEQFF
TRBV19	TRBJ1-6	CASSMLSGNSPLHF
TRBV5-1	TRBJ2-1	CASSLGSGGAGNEQFF
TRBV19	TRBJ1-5	CASSGGEGQPQHF
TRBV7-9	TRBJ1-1	CASGRQGAMGTEAFF
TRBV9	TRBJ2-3	CASSQEAGKDTQYF
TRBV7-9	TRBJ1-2	CASSLEEGANYGYTF
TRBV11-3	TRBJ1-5	CASSLQGVSNQPQHF
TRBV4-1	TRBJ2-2	CASSQVHRGTGELFF
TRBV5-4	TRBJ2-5	CASSSGTGKQETQYF
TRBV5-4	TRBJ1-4	CASSGGGENEKLFF
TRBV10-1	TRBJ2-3	CASSESTMLAGGRTDTQYF
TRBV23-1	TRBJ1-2	CASSQERQLLNYGYTF
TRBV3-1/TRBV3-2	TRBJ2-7	CASSQGLAGVFGQYF
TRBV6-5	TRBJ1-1	CASIRGYTEAFF
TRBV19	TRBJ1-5	CASEGVGAERQPQHF
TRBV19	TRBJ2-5	CASSIHPGTSGVGETQYF
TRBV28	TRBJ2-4	CASSSGQGTDIQYF
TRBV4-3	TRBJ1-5	CASSQDTWGAQHF
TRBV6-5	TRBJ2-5	CASSPFGVKTQYF
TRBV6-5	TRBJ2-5	CASSYQRGGETQYF
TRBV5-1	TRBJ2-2	CASSFGLSGELFF
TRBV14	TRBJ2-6	CASSPLTVTGSGANVLTF
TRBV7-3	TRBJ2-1	CASSLNPRVVGTYNEQFF
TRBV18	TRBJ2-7	CASSPLGLADSSYEQYF
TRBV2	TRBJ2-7	CASSASAGASYEQYF
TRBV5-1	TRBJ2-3	CASSTTPGVDTQYF
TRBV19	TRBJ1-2	CASTETRDRTYGYTF
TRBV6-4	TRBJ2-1	CASSASAYNEQFF
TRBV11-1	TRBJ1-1	CASRRTGYTEAFF